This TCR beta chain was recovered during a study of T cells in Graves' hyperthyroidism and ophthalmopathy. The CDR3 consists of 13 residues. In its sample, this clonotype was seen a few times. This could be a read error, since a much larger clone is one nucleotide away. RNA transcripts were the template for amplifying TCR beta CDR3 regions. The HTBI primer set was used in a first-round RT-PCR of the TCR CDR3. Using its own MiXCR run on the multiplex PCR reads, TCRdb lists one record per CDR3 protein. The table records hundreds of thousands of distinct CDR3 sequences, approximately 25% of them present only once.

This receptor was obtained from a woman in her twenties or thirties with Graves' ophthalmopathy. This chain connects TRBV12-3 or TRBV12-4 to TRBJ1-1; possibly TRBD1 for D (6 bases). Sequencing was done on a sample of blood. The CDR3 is CASNSGPSLGALF. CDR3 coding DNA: TGTGCCAGCAACTCGGGACCCAGTTTGGGGGCTCTCTTT.